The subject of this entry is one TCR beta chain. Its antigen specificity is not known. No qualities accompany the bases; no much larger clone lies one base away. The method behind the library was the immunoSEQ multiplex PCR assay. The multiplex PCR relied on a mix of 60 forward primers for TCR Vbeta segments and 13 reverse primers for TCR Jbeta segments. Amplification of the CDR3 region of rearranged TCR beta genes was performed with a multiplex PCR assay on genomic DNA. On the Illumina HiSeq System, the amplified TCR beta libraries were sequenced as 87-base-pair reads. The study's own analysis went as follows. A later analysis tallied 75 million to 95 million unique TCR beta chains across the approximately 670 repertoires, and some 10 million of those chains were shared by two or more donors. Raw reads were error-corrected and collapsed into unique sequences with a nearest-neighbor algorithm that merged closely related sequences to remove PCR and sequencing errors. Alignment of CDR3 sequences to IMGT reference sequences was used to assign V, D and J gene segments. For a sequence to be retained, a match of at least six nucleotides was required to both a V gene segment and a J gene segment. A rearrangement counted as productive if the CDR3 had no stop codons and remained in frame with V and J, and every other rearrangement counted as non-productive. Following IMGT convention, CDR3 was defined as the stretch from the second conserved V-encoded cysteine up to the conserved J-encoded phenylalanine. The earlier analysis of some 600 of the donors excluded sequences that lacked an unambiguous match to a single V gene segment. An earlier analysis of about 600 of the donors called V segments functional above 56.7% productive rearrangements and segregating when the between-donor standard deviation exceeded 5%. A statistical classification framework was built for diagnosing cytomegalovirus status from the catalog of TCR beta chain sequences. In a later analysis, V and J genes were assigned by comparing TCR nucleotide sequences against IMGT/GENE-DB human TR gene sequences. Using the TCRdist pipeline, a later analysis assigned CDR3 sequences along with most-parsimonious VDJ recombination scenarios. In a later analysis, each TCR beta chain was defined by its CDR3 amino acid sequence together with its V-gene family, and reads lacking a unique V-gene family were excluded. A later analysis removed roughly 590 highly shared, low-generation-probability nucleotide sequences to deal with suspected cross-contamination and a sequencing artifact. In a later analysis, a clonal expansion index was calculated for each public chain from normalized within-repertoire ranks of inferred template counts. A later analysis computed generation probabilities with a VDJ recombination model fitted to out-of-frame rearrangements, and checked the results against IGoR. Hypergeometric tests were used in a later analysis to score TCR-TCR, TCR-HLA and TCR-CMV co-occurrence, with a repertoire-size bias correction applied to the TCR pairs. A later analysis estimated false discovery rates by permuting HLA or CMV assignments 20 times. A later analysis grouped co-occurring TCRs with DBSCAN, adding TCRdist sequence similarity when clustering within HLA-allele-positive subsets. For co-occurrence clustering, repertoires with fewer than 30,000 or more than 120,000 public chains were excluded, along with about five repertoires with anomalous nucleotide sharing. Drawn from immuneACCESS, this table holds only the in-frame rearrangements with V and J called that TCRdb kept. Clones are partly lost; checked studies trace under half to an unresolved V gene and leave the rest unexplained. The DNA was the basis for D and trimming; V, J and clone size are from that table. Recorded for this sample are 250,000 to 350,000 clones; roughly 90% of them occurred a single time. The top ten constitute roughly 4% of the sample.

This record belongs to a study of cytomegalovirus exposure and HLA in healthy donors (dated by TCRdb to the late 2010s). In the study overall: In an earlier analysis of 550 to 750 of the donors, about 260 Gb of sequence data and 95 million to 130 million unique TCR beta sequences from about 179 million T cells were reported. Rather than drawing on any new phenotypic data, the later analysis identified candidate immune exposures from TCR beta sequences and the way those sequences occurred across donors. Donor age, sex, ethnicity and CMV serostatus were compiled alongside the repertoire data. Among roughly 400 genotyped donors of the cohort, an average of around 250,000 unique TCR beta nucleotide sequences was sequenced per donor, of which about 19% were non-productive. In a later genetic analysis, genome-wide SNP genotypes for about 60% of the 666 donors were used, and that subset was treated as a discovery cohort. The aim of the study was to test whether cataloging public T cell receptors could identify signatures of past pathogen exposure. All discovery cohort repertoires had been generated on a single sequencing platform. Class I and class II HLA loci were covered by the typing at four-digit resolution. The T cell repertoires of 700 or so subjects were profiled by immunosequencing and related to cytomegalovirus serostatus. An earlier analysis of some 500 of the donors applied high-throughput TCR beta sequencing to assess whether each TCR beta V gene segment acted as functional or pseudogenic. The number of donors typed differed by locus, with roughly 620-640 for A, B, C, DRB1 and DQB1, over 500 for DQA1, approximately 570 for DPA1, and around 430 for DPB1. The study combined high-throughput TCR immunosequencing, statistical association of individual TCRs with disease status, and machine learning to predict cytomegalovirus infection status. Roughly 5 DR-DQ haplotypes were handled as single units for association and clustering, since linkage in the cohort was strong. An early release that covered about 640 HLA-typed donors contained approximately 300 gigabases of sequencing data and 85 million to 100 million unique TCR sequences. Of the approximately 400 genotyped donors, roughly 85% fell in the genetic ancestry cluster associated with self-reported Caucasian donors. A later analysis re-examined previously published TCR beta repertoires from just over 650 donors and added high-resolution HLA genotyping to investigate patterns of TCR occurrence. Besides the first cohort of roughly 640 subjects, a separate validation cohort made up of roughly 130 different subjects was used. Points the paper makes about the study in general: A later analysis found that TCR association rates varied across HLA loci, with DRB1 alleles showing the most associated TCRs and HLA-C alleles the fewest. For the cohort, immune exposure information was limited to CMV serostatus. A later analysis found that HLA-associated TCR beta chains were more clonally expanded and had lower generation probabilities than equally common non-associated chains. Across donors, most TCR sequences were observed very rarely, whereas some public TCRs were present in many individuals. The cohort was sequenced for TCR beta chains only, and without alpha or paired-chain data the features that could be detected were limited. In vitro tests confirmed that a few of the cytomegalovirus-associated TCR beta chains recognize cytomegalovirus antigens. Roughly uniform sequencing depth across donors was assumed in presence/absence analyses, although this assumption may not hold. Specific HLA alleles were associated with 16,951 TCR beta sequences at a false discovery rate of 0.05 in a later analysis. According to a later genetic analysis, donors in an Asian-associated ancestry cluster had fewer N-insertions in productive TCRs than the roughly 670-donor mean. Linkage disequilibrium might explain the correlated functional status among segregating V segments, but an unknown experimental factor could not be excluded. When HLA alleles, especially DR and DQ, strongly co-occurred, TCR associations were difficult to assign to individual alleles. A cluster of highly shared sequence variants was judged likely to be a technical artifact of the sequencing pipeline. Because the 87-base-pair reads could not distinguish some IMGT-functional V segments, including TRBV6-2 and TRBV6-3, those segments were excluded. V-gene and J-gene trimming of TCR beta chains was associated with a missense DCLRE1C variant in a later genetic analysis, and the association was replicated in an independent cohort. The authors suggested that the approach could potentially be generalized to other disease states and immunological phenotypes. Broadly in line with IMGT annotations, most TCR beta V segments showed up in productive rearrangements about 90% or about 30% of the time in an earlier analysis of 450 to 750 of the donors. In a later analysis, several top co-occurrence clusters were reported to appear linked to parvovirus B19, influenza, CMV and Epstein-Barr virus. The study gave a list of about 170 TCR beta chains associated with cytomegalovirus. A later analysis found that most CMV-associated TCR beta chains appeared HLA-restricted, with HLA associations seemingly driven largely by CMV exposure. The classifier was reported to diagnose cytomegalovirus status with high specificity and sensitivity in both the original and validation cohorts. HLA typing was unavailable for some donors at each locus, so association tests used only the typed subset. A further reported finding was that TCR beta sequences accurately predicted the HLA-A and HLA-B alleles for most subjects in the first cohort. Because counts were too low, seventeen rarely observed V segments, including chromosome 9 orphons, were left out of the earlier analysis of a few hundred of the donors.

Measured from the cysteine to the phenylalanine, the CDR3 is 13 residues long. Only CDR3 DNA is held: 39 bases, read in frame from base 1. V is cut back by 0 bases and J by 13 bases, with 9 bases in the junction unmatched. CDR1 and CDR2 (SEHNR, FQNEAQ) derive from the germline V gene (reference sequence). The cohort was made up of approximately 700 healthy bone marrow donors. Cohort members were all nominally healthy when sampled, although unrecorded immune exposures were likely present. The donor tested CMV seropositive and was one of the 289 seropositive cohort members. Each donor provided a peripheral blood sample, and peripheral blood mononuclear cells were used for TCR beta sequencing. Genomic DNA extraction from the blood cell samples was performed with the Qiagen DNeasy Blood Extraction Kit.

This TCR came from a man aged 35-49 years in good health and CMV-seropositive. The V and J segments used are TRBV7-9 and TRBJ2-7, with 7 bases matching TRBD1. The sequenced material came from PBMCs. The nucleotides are TGTGCCAGCAGCTTAGCTAATATCCGACAGGGATACTTC. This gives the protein CASSLANIRQGYF. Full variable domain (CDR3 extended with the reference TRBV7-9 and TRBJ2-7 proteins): DTGVSQNPRHKITKRGQNVTFRCDPISEHNRLYWYRQTLGQGPEFLTYFQNEAQLEKSRLLSDRFSAERPKGSFSTLEIQRTEQGDSAMYLCASSLANIRQGYFGPGTRLTVT.